This TCR beta chain was recorded in a study of graft-versus-host responses after intestinal transplantation. At the level of the study: All recipients were transplanted with multivisceral, liver-intestinal, or isolated intestinal grafts. Recipients uniformly received anti-thymocyte globulin induction, followed by tacrolimus and steroids for three to four years.

Remarks on this clone: Its target is unknown.

Produced via immunoSEQ multiplex PCR; TCRdb's table is partial and in-frame only. Of about 88,000 clones listed, roughly 88% are singletons. Study-wide points: Early post-transplant HvG declines showed an association with peak circulating GvH clone levels. Where graft-donor T cell macrochimerism was present, patients had high graft-versus-host to host-versus-graft clonal ratios in allografts.

This CDR3 has 13 amino acids. CDR1 is SGDLS and CDR2 is YYNGEE in the germline V gene. With 4 bases removed from V and 2 bases from J, the gap between germline ends came to 10 bases. Sequencing used unstimulated CD4+ T cells sorted from spleen or lymph node cells, obtained before intestinal transplant. This receptor was obtained from a human donor who received an intestinal transplant. The V gene is TRBV9, the J gene TRBJ2-7, with D possibly TRBD1 on 5 matching bases. The CDR3 nucleotides are TGTGCCAGCAGCTCTGGGGCGACCTACGAGCAGTACTTC. Translating gives CASSSGATYEQYF.